These 2 T cell receptor beta chains were sequenced from one sample in a study of vaccination effects on CD4 cells after COVID-19. It was after 10 days of culture that CD4+ T cells were isolated. Participants were given two doses of BNT162b2 or mRNA-1273 vaccine. Their target antigens are unknown. Using immunoSEQ multiplex PCR, the repertoire was profiled, and TCRdb retains in-frame clones only, with some absent. Of around 66,000 clones detected, about 67% appear once; the ten largest clones hold about 2%. The starting material was CD4+ T cells from PBMCs cultured without peptide, obtained after COVID-19 vaccination. The receptors were gathered from a human donor who received a COVID-19 vaccine.

This sequence joins TRBV6-5 and TRBJ2-3, with TRBD2 matching over 13 bases. The CDR3 sequence is 16 residues long. Germline CDR1 MNHEY, CDR2 SVGAGI. Losses at the gene ends were 2 bases for V and 3 bases for J; bases not matched to a gene: 2. The CDR3 spells CASSYGLAGVTDTQYF. In DNA form, the CDR3 reads TGTGCCAGCAGTTACGGACTAGCGGGGGTGACAGATACGCAGTATTTT.

The rearrangement links TRBV7-2 to TRBJ1-1; 9 nucleotides agree with TRBD1. Unmatched junction bases numbered 5, after V lost 5 bases and J lost 10 bases. This CDR3 is built from 12 residues. CDR1 SGHTA and CDR2 FQGNSA come from the germline V gene. The CDR3 is CASSIDRGIAFF. In DNA, the CDR3 is TGTGCCAGCAGCATCGACAGGGGGATAGCTTTCTTT.